The rows below give T cell receptor beta chains drawn from one sample of a study of CD8 T cells in Susac syndrome. Each CDR3 protein is one row after TCRdb ran MiXCR on the immunoSEQ multiplex PCR reads. The table includes 150,000 to 200,000 distinct CDR3 sequences, roughly 95% detected once. The sample comprised CD4+ T cells from PBMCs. The receptors come from a human donor with multiple sclerosis. Each CDR3 is given with its conserved first and last residue. Fields, in order: CDR3 protein, CDR3 DNA, J gene, CDR3 length, V gene, clone size, D gene. The D gene is left open where the match is weak. For some rows the clone size is stated as once, few or many, or as a class when expanded; others skip it.

CDR3: CASSWAQGQTQYF; DNA: TGTGCCAGCAGTTGGGCGCAGGGTCAGACCCAGTACTTC; J: TRBJ2-5; length: 13; V: TRBV6-5; size: .; D: .
CDR3: CSASSSGVSYEQYF; DNA: TGCAGTGCTAGCTCGAGCGGTGTCTCCTACGAGCAGTACTTC; J: TRBJ2-7; length: 14; V: TRBV20-1; size: .; D: .
CDR3: CSASEARDYGYTF; DNA: TGCAGTGCTAGTGAGGCCAGGGACTATGGCTACACCTTC; J: TRBJ1-2; length: 13; V: TRBV20-1; size: .; D: .
CDR3: CASSLNRGINEQYF; DNA: TGTGCCAGCAGCTTAAACAGGGGGATTAACGAGCAGTACTTC; J: TRBJ2-7; length: 14; V: TRBV13; size: .; D: TRBD1
CDR3: CASSLYGQGTEAFF; DNA: TGCGCCAGCAGCTTGTATGGGCAAGGCACTGAAGCTTTCTTT; J: TRBJ1-1; length: 14; V: TRBV5-1; size: .; D: .
CDR3: CATSDQQGEAFF; DNA: TGTGCCACCAGTGACCAACAGGGTGAAGCTTTCTTT; J: TRBJ1-1; length: 12; V: TRBV24-1; size: .; D: .
CDR3: CASSPTAGTENTEAFF; DNA: TGCGCCAGCAGCCCTACAGCCGGGACAGAGAACACTGAAGCTTTCTTT; J: TRBJ1-1; length: 16; V: TRBV5-1; size: .; D: TRBD1
CDR3: CASSRESYEQYF; DNA: TGTGCCAGCTCAAGGGAATCCTACGAGCAGTACTTC; J: TRBJ2-7; length: 12; V: TRBV18; size: .; D: .
CDR3: CATALGTPYEQYF; DNA: TGTGCCACCGCGTTGGGGACTCCCTACGAGCAGTACTTC; J: TRBJ2-7; length: 13; V: TRBV15; size: once; D: .
CDR3: CASSQVARGEQFF; DNA: TGTGCCAGCAGCCAAGTTGCGAGGGGTGAGCAGTTCTTC; J: TRBJ2-1; length: 13; V: TRBV14; size: .; D: .
CDR3: CSASLAKQFF; DNA: TGCAGTGCTAGTTTGGCGAAGCAGTTCTTC; J: TRBJ2-1; length: 10; V: TRBV20-1; size: .; D: .
CDR3: CAISSTEDQPQHF; DNA: TGTGCCATCAGCTCGACTGAAGATCAGCCCCAGCATTTT; J: TRBJ1-5; length: 13; V: TRBV10-3; size: .; D: .
CDR3: CASSNRWGGLTYEQYF; DNA: TGTGCCAGCAGCAATAGGTGGGGAGGGCTAACCTACGAGCAGTACTTC; J: TRBJ2-7; length: 16; V: TRBV7-9; size: .; D: TRBD2
CDR3: CASSQVGYRVGGSDQPQHF; DNA: TGTGCCAGCAGCCAAGTTGGTTACAGGGTGGGCGGAAGCGATCAGCCCCAGCATTTT; J: TRBJ1-5; length: 19; V: TRBV4-2; size: .; D: .
CDR3: CASSQPSGSGQFF; DNA: TGCGCCAGCAGCCAACCCTCCGGCTCTGGGCAGTTCTTC; J: TRBJ2-1; length: 13; V: TRBV4-3; size: .; D: .
CDR3: CASGQGYSPLHF; DNA: TGTGCCTCCGGACAGGGGTATTCACCCCTCCACTTT; J: TRBJ1-6; length: 12; V: TRBV30; size: .; D: TRBD1
CDR3: CASSSTGLTGKNTEAFF; DNA: TGTGCCAGCAGCTCTACTGGCCTTACAGGGAAGAACACTGAAGCTTTCTTT; J: TRBJ1-1; length: 17; V: TRBV9; size: .; D: .
CDR3: CASSLNQNRGNEQFF; DNA: TGTGCCAGCAGCTTAAACCAGAATCGGGGCAATGAGCAGTTCTTC; J: TRBJ2-1; length: 15; V: TRBV7-9; size: .; D: .
CDR3: CASSKTLTSGGAGTDTQYF; DNA: TGTGCCAGCAGCAAAACCCTGACTAGCGGGGGGGCTGGCACAGATACGCAGTATTTT; J: TRBJ2-3; length: 19; V: TRBV2; size: .; D: TRBD2
CDR3: CASSARDRGSETQYF; DNA: TGTGCCAGCAGCGCCCGGGACAGGGGGTCGGAGACCCAGTACTTC; J: TRBJ2-5; length: 15; V: TRBV7-2; size: .; D: TRBD1
CDR3: CSVEEGARNGYTF; DNA: TGCAGCGTTGAAGAGGGGGCGCGGAATGGCTACACCTTC; J: TRBJ1-2; length: 13; V: TRBV29-1; size: .; D: .
CDR3: CSDCLAGFTEAFF; DNA: TGCAGCGACTGCTTAGCCGGGTTCACTGAAGCTTTCTTT; J: TRBJ1-1; length: 13; V: TRBV29-1; size: .; D: .
CDR3: CASSIRTGNTEAFF; DNA: TGCGCCAGCAGCATCAGGACAGGGAACACTGAAGCTTTCTTT; J: TRBJ1-1; length: 14; V: TRBV5-1; size: .; D: TRBD1
CDR3: CASSQGQRGGMDEQFF; DNA: TGTGCCAGCAGCCAAGGCCAGCGGGGGGGTATGGATGAGCAGTTCTTC; J: TRBJ2-1; length: 16; V: TRBV14; size: .; D: TRBD2
CDR3: CASSQMTGNTEAFF; DNA: TGCGCCAGCAGCCAGATGACAGGGAACACTGAAGCTTTCTTT; J: TRBJ1-1; length: 14; V: TRBV4-1; size: once; D: .